These T cell receptor beta chains were read from a single sample in a study of blood T cell repertoires in COVID-19. Produced via immunoSEQ multiplex PCR; TCRdb's table is partial and in-frame only. The table includes about 130,000 clones, around nine tenths detected once. The sequenced sample was peripheral blood. These receptors all stem from an elderly woman with acute or convalescent COVID-19. Each CDR3 is given with its conserved first and last residue. Fields, in order: D gene, V gene, J gene, CDR3 length, clone size, CDR3 protein, CDR3 DNA. D genes are given only for firm matches. A row's size may be missing; if present it is once, few, many or a size class.

>NA|TRBV10-3|TRBJ2-3|12|NA
CAIRTGGDTQYF
TGTGCCATCAGGACAGGCGGAGATACGCAGTATTTT
>NA|TRBV28|TRBJ1-5|15|NA
CASSLGQGSNQPQHF
TGTGCCAGCAGTTTGGGGCAGGGGAGCAATCAGCCCCAGCATTTT
>TRBD1|TRBV27|TRBJ2-7|14|few
CASSLTGVTYEQYF
TGTGCCAGCAGTTTAACAGGGGTCACCTACGAGCAGTACTTC
>NA|TRBV6-4|TRBJ1-3|13|NA
CASSGQNGNTIYF
TGTGCCAGCAGCGGACAGAATGGAAACACCATATATTTT
>NA|TRBV19|TRBJ2-1|14|NA
CASSTTGIYNEQFF
TGTGCCAGTAGTACCACAGGGATATACAATGAGCAGTTCTTC
>TRBD2|TRBV2|TRBJ2-1|15|NA
CASSVAGGQYNEQFF
TGTGCCAGCAGTGTCGCGGGGGGCCAGTACAATGAGCAGTTCTTC
>TRBD2|TRBV5-1|TRBJ2-1|13|once
CASSIGTTNEQFF
TGCGCCAGCAGCATCGGGACTACTAATGAGCAGTTCTTC
>NA|TRBV28|TRBJ1-3|16|NA
CASRPINWRGGNTIYF
TGTGCCAGCAGACCGATTAATTGGCGGGGGGGAAACACCATATATTTT
>TRBD2|TRBV5-1|TRBJ2-3|16|NA
CASSSSGRAGTDTQYF
TGCGCCAGCAGCTCTAGCGGGAGGGCCGGCACAGATACGCAGTATTTT
>NA|TRBV4-1|TRBJ1-2|13|NA
CASSQREDYGYTF
TGCGCCAGCAGCCAGAGGGAGGACTATGGCTACACCTTC
>TRBD2|TRBV11-3|TRBJ2-2|15|NA
CASGERGVNTGELFF
TGTGCCAGCGGGGAGCGGGGGGTGAACACCGGGGAGCTGTTTTTT
>NA|TRBV19|TRBJ1-4|16|once
CASSNLMAGRGEKLFF
TGTGCCAGTAGCAACCTTATGGCGGGGAGGGGAGAAAAACTGTTTTTT
>NA|TRBV11-1|TRBJ2-7|13|NA
CASSLWADREQYF
TGTGCCAGCAGCTTATGGGCTGACCGCGAGCAGTACTTC
>NA|TRBV9|TRBJ1-1|13|NA
CASSVSGNTEAFF
TGTGCCAGCAGCGTTTCGGGGAACACTGAAGCTTTCTTT
>TRBD2|TRBV27|TRBJ2-3|16|NA
CASSPLGTSRSDTQYF
TGTGCCAGCAGTCCCCTGGGGACTAGCAGGTCAGATACGCAGTATTTT
>NA|TRBV7-2|TRBJ2-7|12|NA
CASSPGNYEQYF
TGTGCCAGCAGCCCGGGGAACTACGAGCAGTACTTC
>TRBD1|TRBV5-1|TRBJ1-6|15|NA
CASSLGARGNSPLHF
TGCGCCAGCAGCTTGGGGGCCAGGGGGAATTCACCCCTCCACTTT
>NA|TRBV20-1|TRBJ2-7|13|once
CSASGSLPYEQYF
TGCAGTGCTAGTGGAAGCCTCCCCTACGAGCAGTACTTC
>TRBD1|TRBV15|TRBJ2-7|13|NA
CATRRDRGGEQYF
TGTGCCACCAGGAGGGACAGGGGCGGCGAGCAGTACTTC
>NA|TRBV11-2|TRBJ2-3|15|NA
CASSLVFTSTDTQYF
TGTGCCAGCAGCTTAGTGTTCACAAGCACAGATACGCAGTATTTT
>NA|TRBV7-3|TRBJ2-3|16|once
CASSLHGGFSTDTQYF
TGTGCCAGCAGCTTACATGGGGGCTTTAGCACAGATACGCAGTATTTT
>NA|TRBV5-5|TRBJ2-3|13|NA
CASSLAGVDTQYF
TGTGCCAGCAGCTTGGCAGGGGTGGATACGCAGTATTTT
>TRBD1|TRBV3-1/TRBV3-2|TRBJ1-2|15|NA
CASSQTRTGSDGYTF
TGTGCCAGCAGCCAAACACGGACAGGTTCGGATGGCTACACCTTC
>TRBD2|TRBV5-4|TRBJ2-3|15|NA
CASSAQLLAGDTQYF
TGTGCCAGCAGCGCCCAACTCCTAGCGGGAGATACGCAGTATTTT
>NA|TRBV3-1/TRBV3-2|TRBJ2-4|13|NA
CASSHTQGNIQYF
TGTGCCAGCAGCCATACACAGGGAAACATTCAGTACTTC
>NA|TRBV2|TRBJ1-4|14|NA
CASSERLRFEKLFF
TGTGCCAGCAGTGAGCGGCTTCGGTTTGAAAAACTGTTTTTT
>NA|TRBV9|TRBJ2-2|13|NA
CASSDTRNGELFF
TGTGCCAGCAGCGATACTCGCAACGGGGAGCTGTTTTTT
>TRBD1|TRBV5-4|TRBJ1-3|15|once
CASSLGTGAGNTIYF
TGTGCCAGCAGCTTGGGGACAGGGGCTGGAAACACCATATATTTT
>TRBD2|TRBV5-6|TRBJ2-2|19|NA
CASSLALALAGVGTGELFF
TGTGCCAGCAGCTTGGCCTTGGCTCTAGCGGGAGTTGGAACCGGGGAGCTGTTTTTT
>TRBD2|TRBV29-1|TRBJ2-3|12|NA
CGGGALTDTQYF
TGCGGCGGGGGGGCTCTGACAGATACGCAGTATTTT
>NA|TRBV18|TRBJ1-1|13|once
CASSPRFGGWAFF
TGTGCCAGCTCACCACGGTTCGGGGGATGGGCTTTCTTT
>NA|TRBV24-1|TRBJ2-5|14|NA
CATSGPGADETQYF
TGTGCCACCAGTGGGCCGGGAGCGGATGAGACCCAGTACTTC
>NA|TRBV3-1/TRBV3-2|TRBJ1-2|14|NA
CASSHAGGAHGYTF
TGTGCCAGCAGCCATGCCGGGGGGGCGCATGGCTACACCTTC
>TRBD1|TRBV7-8|TRBJ2-7|15|few
CASSYKDRGSYEQYF
TGTGCCAGCAGCTACAAGGACAGGGGGTCTTACGAGCAGTACTTC
>NA|TRBV19|TRBJ1-2|13|NA
CASSPTRSYGYTF
TGTGCCAGTAGTCCCACCCGGTCCTATGGCTACACCTTC
>NA|TRBV5-1|TRBJ1-1|16|NA
CASSPREFLMNTEAFF
TGCGCCAGCAGCCCACGGGAGTTCCTAATGAACACTGAAGCTTTCTTT
>TRBD2|TRBV29-1|TRBJ2-7|12|NA
CSVEDAGVEQYF
TGCAGCGTTGAAGATGCGGGGGTCGAGCAGTACTTC
>TRBD1|TRBV7-3|TRBJ1-6|17|NA
CASSLTGGTGGSSPLHF
TGTGCCAGCAGCTTAACAGGGGGGACAGGGGGCAGCTCACCCCTCCACTTT
>TRBD1|TRBV5-5|TRBJ1-1|14|NA
CASSGTGVNTEAFF
TGTGCCAGCAGCGGGACAGGGGTGAACACTGAAGCTTTCTTT